This T cell receptor beta chain was profiled in a study of blood T cell repertoires in COVID-19. Study context: Material from acute and convalescent COVID-19 was sourced from the United States, Italy and Spain. PBMCs, B-cell-depleted T cells, or T cells provided the cDNA or gDNA that made up the material.

Original analysis: Cell counts per sample came from amplifying reference gene primers. The assay was immunoSEQ multiplex PCR, and TCRdb's table has in-frame clones only and misses some. The V and J calls and the clone size are those of that table, but D and trimming were determined from the DNA. The table includes about 110,000 clones, about 80% detected once. The CDR3 totals 15 residues. Trimming removed 6 bases from V and 2 bases from J; junction bases left unmatched: 8. CDR1 and CDR2 (germline): SNHLY, FYNNEI. This chain uses TRBV2 with TRBJ1-2; 8 bases map to TRBD1. Sequenced sample: peripheral blood. This TCR came from a woman aged 45-65 years with acute or convalescent COVID-19. The chain's CDR3 is CASRDDGQGNYGYTF. Here the CDR3 DNA reads TGTGCCAGCAGGGACGACGGACAGGGAAACTATGGCTACACCTTC.